This TCR beta chain was observed in a study of blood T cell repertoires in COVID-19 (dated by TCRdb to 2020 to 2022). For the wider study: Samples covering the acute and convalescent phases of COVID-19 were provided by collaborators in the United States, Italy and Spain. The samples were drawn from the first 160 participants of the ongoing ImmuneRACE study and from 1,254 subjects provided by 6 global collaborators. The dataset comprised deeply sampled blood TCRbeta repertoires from subjects exposed to, actively infected with, or recovered from COVID-19. Nearly every sample came with metadata listing a de-identified subject ID, COVID-19 status, age in years and sex. The repertoires were released in a freely available public database meant as a resource for research on the immune response to SARS-CoV-2. The prospective study material was composed of cDNA or gDNA derived from T cells, B-cell-depleted T cells, or PBMCs. Where HLA class I and class II types were available, the types were taken from metadata supplied by the sample provider, not from assay-based typing. Findings and caveats that apply to the study as a whole: How much clinical and demographic metadata was included differed by source and by participant, and the metadata was provided uncurated.

Details on this clone: Its antigen is not yet known. No base-level quality is on record; no much larger clone is a single base apart.

Whole blood was collected in K2EDTA tubes by collaborating institutions according to the institutions' own protocols. For TCRbeta analysis, collaborators shipped samples as frozen whole blood, isolated PBMCs, or DNA extracted from either of those sample types. TCRbeta CDR3 regions were amplified from genomic DNA using the immunoSEQ Assay, a bias-controlled multiplex PCR. The original methods were these. The number of nucleated cells in each sample was estimated from the amplification of reference gene primers within the assay. To quantify the absolute abundance of each unique TCRbeta CDR3 rearrangement, sequence reads were collapsed and filtered. Productive Simpson clonality was computed per sample as the square root of Simpson's diversity index over productive rearrangements. The table was pulled from immuneACCESS by TCRdb, which kept in-frame rearrangements only. Such tables lose some clones; where checked, under half of the loss comes from unresolved V genes, and the rest has no known cause. V, J and clone size are those of that table, while D and trimming were read from the DNA. Recorded for this sample are about 90,000 clones; over 80% of them occurred a single time. The top ten hold 1.8% of the sample.

The CDR3, from cysteine to phenylalanine, totals 16 residues. Only the CDR3 DNA stays, 48 bases, in frame from base 1. CDR1 SEHNR and CDR2 FQNEAQ are derived from the germline V gene (reference sequence). The V end gives up 1 base and the J end 1 base, leaving 4 bases in the junction not matched to a gene. The source of this sequence is a human donor with active COVID-19. The donor label of this sample is uncertain. Sequencing used peripheral blood. The V gene is TRBV7-9 and the J gene is TRBJ1-1; 9 bases in the middle match TRBD1. The base sequence is TGTGCCAGCAGCTTAGGGACAGGGGAAGCGAACACTGAAGCTTTCTTT. Translated, it gives CASSLGTGEANTEAFF.